This TCR beta chain appears in the sequencing data of a study of T cells in Graves' hyperthyroidism and ophthalmopathy. Ophthalmopathy patients showed a Clinical Activity Score of at least 3, NOSPECS grade of at least 4 and duration under 3 months. On this clonotype: No antigen is known for it.

Amplification targeted TCR beta CDR3 regions from RNA transcripts. First-round RT-PCR targeting the TCR CDR3 was performed with the HTBI primer set. TCRdb processed the multiplex PCR reads anew with MiXCR; each CDR3 protein has one entry. The repertoire holds 300,000 to 400,000 distinct CDR3 sequences, with less than 20% as singletons. Germline-derived CDR1 and CDR2 are LGHDT and YNNKEL (reference sequence). The CDR3 consists of 14 residues. Trimming took off 2 bases at V and 3 bases at J, with 10 bases between the two ends. Study-wide findings and caveats: For ophthalmopathy, model prediction preceded onset by a median approximately 6 months.

V is TRBV3-1 and J is TRBJ1-1; D possibly corresponds to TRBD1 (6 bases). The receptor comes from a young man with Graves' ophthalmopathy. Material: blood. The CDR3 DNA sequence: TGTGCCAGCAGCCAAACAGGGTTAGACACTGAAGCTTTCTTT. This sequence encodes CASSQTGLDTEAFF.